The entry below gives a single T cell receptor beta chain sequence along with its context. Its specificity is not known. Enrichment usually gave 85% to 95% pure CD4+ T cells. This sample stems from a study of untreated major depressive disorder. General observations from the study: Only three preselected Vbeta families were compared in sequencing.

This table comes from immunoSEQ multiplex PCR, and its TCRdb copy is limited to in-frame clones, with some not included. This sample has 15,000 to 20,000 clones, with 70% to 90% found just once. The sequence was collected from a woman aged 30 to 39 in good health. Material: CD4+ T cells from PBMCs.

CDR3 in DNA: TGTGCCAGCAGTTTATGGCGGAGTTATAGCAATCAGCCCCAGCATTTT. Translating it yields CASSLWRSYSNQPQHF. This chain joins TRBV28 and TRBJ1-5; D unresolved. Trimming cost V 0 bases and J 0 bases, with 9 bases left between them. CDR1 and CDR2 (germline): MDHEN, SYDVKM. The CDR3 totals 16 residues.